The clone carrying this TCR beta chain occurred a few times. Its antigen is currently unknown. The record originates from a study of T cells in Graves' hyperthyroidism and ophthalmopathy. Background on the study: Peripheral blood draws took place at initial diagnosis, ahead of any treatment.

CDR1 is DFQATT, CDR2 SNEGSKA, per germline (reference sequence). The V gene lost 3 bases and the J gene lost 3 bases, with 12 bases spanning the gap. This CDR3 is built from 14 residues. Study-wide points: Ophthalmopathy was predicted by the model a median of about 6.7 months ahead of onset. Most thyroid-expanded clonotypes above 0.001 were also found in blood. Ophthalmopathy was separated from stable hyperthyroidism by a 13 V-J model.

Amplified TCR beta CDR3 regions derived from RNA transcripts. Researchers ran a first-round RT-PCR on the TCR CDR3 using the HTBI primer set. TCRdb re-derived calls from the multiplex PCR reads in MiXCR, one entry per CDR3 protein. This table holds 700,000 or so distinct CDR3 sequences, 16% found once. The source of this sequence is a young man with Graves' hyperthyroidism. The sequenced sample was blood. The chain carries TRBV20-1 and TRBJ2-1; TRBD1 might be the D (6 bases). CDR3 sequence reads: CSARGQGIYNEQFF. In DNA form, the CDR3 reads TGCAGTGCTAGGGGTCAGGGGATCTACAATGAGCAGTTCTTC.